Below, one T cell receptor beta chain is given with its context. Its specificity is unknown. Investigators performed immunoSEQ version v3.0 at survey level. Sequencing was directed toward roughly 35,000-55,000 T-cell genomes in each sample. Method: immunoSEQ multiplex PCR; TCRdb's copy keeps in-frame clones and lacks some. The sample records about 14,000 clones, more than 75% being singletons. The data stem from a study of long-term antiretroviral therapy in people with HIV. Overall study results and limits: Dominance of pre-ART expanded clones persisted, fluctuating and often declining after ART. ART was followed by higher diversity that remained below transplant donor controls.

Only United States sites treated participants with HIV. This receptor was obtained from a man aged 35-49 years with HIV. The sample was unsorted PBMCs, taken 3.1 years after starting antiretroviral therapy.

The chain's CDR3 is CASTNQGLTEAFF. CDR3 coding DNA: TGCGCCAGCACAAATCAGGGTCTTACTGAAGCTTTCTTT. The gene calls are TRBV5-1 and TRBJ1-1, with a possible D match to TRBD1 (5 bases). V was shortened by 6 bases and J by 5 bases, with 14 bases between the two germline ends. Germline V gene sequence: CDR1 SGHRS, CDR2 YFSETQ. The CDR3 runs 13 residues.